The source of this TCR beta chain is a study of blood T cell repertoires in COVID-19. For the study at large: Italy, Spain and the United States were the sources of the convalescent and acute COVID-19 samples. Sample material is recorded as cDNA or gDNA derived from T cells, B-cell-depleted T cells, or PBMCs.

Libraries were prepared by immunoSEQ multiplex PCR; TCRdb keeps only in-frame clonotypes and omits some of them. The sample yields about 360,000 clones, 88% seen once. Membership in each cohort depended on participant-reported clinical history. The origin of this receptor is a woman aged 40 to 50 with acute COVID-19. The material sequenced was PBMCs or T cells enriched from blood (not recorded which).

CDR3 in DNA: TGTGCCAGCAGGCAAGATCCGGGACAAACCATTCAGTACTTC. Its protein is CASRQDPGQTIQYF. V is TRBV5-4 and J is TRBJ2-4; possible D gene TRBD1, 6 bases. CDR1 and CDR2 from the germline V gene are SGHNT and YYREEE (reference sequence). Trimming took 5 bases from V and 9 from J, leaving 18 bases between them. This CDR3 is 14 amino acids long. Complete variable domain (other parts from reference TRBV5-4 and TRBJ2-4): ETGVTQSPTHLIKTRGQQVTLRCSSQSGHNTVSWYQQALGQGPQFIFQYYREEENGRGNFPPRFSGLQFPNYSSELNVNALELDDSALYLCASRQDPGQTIQYFGAGTRLSVL.